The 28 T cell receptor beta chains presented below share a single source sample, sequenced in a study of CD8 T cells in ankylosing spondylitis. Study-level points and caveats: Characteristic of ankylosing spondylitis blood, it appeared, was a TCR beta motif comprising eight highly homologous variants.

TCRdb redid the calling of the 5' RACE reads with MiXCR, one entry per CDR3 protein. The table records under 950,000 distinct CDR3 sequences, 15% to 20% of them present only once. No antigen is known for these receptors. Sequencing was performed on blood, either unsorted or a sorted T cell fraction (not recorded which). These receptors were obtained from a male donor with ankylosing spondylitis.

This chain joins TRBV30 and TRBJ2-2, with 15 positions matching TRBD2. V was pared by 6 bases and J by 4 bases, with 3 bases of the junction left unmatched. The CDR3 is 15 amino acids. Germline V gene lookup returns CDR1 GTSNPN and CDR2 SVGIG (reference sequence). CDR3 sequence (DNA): TGTGCCTGTGGACTAGCGGGGGGGCCCACCGGGGAGCTGTTTTTT. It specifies CACGLAGGPTGELFF.

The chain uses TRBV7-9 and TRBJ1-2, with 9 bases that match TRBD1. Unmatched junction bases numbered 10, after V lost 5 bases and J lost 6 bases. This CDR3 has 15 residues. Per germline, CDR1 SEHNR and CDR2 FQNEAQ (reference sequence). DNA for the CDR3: TGTGCCAGCAGCGCCGGGACAGGGACTAGAGATGGCTACACCTTC. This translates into CASSAGTGTRDGYTF.

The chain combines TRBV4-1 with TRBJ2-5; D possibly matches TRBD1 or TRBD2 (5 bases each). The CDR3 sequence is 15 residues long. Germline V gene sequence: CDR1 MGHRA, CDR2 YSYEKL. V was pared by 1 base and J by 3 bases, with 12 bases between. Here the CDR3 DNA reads TGCGCCAGCAGCCAAGGAGGGACCCCTAAAGAGACCCAGTACTTC. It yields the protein CASSQGGTPKETQYF.

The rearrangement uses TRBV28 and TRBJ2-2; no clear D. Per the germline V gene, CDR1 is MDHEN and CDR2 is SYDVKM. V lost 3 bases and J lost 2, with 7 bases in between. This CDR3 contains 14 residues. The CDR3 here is CASSLYFNTGELFF. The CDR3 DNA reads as TGTGCCAGCAGTTTGTACTTTAACACCGGGGAGCTGTTTTTT. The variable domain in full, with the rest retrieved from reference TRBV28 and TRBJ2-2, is DVKVTQSSRYLVKRTGEKVFLECVQDMDHENMFWYRQDPGLGLRLIYFSYDVKMKEKGDIPEGYSVSREKKERFSLILESASTNQTSMYLCASSLYFNTGELFFGEGSRLTVL.

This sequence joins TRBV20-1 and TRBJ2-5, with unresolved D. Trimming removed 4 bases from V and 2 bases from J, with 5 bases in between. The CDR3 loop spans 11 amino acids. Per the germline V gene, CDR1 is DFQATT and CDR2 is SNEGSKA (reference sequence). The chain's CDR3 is CSATLQETQYF. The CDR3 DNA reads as TGCAGTGCTACCTTACAAGAGACCCAGTACTTC.

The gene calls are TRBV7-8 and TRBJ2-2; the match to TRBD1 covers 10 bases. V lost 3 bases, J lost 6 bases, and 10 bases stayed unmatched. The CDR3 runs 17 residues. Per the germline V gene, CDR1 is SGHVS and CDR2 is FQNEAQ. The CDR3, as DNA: TGTGCCAGCAGCTTTTTAAGGAGAGGACAGGGGGCCGGGGAGCTGTTTTTT. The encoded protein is CASSFLRRGQGAGELFF.

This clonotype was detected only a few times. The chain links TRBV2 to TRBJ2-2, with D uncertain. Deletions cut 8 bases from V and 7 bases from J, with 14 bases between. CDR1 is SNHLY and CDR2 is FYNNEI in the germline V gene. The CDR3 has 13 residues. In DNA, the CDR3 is TGTGCCAGCCGGCGAGGTTTAAGCGGGGAGCTGTTTTTT. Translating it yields CASRRGLSGELFF.

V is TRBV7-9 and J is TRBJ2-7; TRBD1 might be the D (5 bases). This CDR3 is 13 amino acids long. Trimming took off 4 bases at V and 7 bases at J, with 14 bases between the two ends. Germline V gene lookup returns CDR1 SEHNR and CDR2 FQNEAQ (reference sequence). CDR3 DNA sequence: TGTGCCAGCAGCTCGGCGGCAGGGTTTGAGCAGTACTTC. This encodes CASSSAAGFEQYF.

Here the CDR3 reads CASSQGARNQPQHF. CDR3 nucleotide sequence: TGTGCCAGCAGCCAAGGCGCCAGGAATCAGCCCCAGCATTTT. This rearrangement joins TRBV3-1 to TRBJ1-5; D remains unclear. This CDR3 is 14 amino acids long. The V and J ends lost 1 base and 4 bases respectively, with 8 bases between them. CDR1 and CDR2 from the germline V gene are LGHDT and YNNKEL (reference sequence).

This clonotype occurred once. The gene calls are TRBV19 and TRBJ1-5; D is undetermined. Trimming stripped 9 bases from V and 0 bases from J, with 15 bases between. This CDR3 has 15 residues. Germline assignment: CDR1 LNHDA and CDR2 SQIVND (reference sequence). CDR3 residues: CASCRSGNSNQPQHF. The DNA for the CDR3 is TGTGCCAGCTGTCGGTCCGGAAATAGCAATCAGCCCCAGCATTTT. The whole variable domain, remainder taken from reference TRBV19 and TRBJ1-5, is DGGITQSPKYLFRKEGQNVTLSCEQNLNHDAMYWYRQDPGQGLRLIYYSQIVNDFQKGDIAEGYSVSREKKESFPLTVTSAQKNPTAFYLCASCRSGNSNQPQHFGDGTRLSIL.

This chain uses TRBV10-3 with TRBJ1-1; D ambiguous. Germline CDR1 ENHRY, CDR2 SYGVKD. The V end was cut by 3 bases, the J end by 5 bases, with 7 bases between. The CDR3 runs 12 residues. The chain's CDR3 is CAISDPGTEAFF. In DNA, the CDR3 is TGTGCCATCAGTGACCCGGGGACTGAAGCTTTCTTT.

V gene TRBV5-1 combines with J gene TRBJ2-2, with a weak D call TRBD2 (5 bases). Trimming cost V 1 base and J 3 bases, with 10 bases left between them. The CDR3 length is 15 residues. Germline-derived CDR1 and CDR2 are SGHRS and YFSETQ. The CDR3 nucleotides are TGCGCCAGCAGCTTGCTAGCAAAGGACACCGGGGAGCTGTTTTTT. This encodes CASSLLAKDTGELFF.

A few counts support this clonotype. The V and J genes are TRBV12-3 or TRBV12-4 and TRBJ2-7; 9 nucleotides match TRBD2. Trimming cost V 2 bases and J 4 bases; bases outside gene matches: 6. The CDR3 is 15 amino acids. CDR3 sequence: CASSLRGLARYEQYF. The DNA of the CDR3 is TGTGCCAGCAGTTTACGAGGACTAGCGAGATACGAGCAGTACTTC.

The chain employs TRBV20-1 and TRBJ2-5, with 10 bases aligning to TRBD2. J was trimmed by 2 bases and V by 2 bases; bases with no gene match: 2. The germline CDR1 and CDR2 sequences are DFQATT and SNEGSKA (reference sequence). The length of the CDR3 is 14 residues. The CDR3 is CSARLLAGQETQYF. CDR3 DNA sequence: TGCAGTGCTAGATTACTAGCGGGACAAGAGACCCAGTACTTC.

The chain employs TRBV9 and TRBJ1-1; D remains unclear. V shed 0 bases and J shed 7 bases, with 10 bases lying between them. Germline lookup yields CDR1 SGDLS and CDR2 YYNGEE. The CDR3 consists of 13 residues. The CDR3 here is CASSVVPGSEAFF. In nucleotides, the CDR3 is TGTGCCAGCAGCGTAGTCCCGGGGAGTGAAGCTTTCTTT.

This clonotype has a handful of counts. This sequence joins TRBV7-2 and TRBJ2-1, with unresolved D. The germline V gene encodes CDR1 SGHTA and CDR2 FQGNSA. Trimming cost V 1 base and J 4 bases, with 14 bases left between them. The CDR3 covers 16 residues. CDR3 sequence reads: CASSLESPTFYNEQFF. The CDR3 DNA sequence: TGTGCCAGCAGCTTAGAGAGCCCCACCTTTTACAATGAGCAGTTCTTC.

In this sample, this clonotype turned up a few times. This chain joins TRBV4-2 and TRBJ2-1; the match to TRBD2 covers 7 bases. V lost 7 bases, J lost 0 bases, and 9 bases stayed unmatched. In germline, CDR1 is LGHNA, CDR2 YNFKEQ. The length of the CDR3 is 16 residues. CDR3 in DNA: TGTGCCAGCACCGAAAGCGGGACCAGCTCCTACAATGAGCAGTTCTTC. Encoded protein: CASTESGTSSYNEQFF.

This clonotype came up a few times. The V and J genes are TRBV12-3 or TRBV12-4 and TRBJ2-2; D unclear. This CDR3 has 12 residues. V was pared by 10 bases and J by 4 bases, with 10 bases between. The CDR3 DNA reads TGTGCCATCGGGCTGGGCACCGGGGAGCTGTTTTTT. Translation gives CAIGLGTGELFF.

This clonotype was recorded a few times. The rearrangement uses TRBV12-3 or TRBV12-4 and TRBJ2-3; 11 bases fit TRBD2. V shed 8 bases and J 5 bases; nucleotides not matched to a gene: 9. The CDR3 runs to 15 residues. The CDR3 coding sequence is TGTGCCAGCCTGGGTAGCGGGAGGGCCCAAGATACGCAGTATTTT. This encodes CASLGSGRAQDTQYF.

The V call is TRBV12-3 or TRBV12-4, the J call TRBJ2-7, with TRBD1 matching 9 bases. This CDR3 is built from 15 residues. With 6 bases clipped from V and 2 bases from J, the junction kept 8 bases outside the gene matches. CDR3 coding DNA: TGTGCCAGCAGCACCGGGACAGGGATTCCCTACGAGCAGTACTTC. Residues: CASSTGTGIPYEQYF.

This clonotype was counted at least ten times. CDR3 sequence: CSAIDGDQPQHF. For the CDR3, the DNA is TGCAGTGCTATCGACGGGGATCAGCCCCAGCATTTT. The J gene is TRBJ1-5, the V gene TRBV20-1, with D hard to call. CDR3 length: 12 amino acids. Between the trimmed V and J ends, which lost 4 bases and 5 bases, there was a span of 9 bases. The germline CDR1 and CDR2 sequences are DFQATT and SNEGSKA (reference sequence).

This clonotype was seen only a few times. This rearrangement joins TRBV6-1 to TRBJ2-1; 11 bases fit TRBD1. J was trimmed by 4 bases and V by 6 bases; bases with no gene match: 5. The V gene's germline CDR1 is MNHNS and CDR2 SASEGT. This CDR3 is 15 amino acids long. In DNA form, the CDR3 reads TGTGCCAGCAGGTTGGACAGGGGGCTATACAATGAGCAGTTCTTC. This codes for CASRLDRGLYNEQFF.

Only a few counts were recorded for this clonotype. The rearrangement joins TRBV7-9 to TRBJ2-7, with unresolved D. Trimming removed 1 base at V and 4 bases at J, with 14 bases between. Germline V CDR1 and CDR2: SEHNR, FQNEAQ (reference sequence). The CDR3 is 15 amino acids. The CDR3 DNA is TGTGCCAGCAGCTTAGGTTACAAAGAAGGTTACGAGCAGTACTTC. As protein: CASSLGYKEGYEQYF.

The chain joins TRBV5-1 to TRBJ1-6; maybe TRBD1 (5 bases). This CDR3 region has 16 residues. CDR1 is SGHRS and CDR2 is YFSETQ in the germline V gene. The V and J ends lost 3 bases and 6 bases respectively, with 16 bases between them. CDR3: CASSSQGGASNSPLHF. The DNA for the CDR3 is TGCGCCAGCAGCTCGCAGGGAGGGGCGTCTAATTCACCCCTCCACTTT.

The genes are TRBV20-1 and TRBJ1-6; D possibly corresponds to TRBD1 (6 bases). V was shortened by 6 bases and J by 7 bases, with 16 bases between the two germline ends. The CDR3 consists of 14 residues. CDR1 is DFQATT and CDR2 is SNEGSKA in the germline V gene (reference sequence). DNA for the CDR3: TGCAGTGCGCGCAAACAGGGACGGAATTCACCCCTCCACTTT. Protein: CSARKQGRNSPLHF.

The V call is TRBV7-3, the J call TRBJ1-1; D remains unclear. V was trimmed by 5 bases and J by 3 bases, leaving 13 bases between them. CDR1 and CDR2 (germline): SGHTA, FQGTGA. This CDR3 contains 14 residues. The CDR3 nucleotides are TGTGCCAGCAGCGCGCAGAGCACGGACACTGAAGCTTTCTTT. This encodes CASSAQSTDTEAFF.

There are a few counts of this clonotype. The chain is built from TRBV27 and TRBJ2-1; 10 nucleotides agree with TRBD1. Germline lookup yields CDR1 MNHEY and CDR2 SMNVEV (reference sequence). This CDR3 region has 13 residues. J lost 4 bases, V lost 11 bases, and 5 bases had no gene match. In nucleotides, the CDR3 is TGTGCCCGCCGGGACAGGGGATACAATGAGCAGTTCTTC. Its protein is CARRDRGYNEQFF.

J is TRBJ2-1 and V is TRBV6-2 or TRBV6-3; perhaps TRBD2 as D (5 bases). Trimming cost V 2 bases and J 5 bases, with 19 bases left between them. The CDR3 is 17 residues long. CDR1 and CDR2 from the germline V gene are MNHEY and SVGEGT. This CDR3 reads CASSYPIGKWKDNEQFF. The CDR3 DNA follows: TGTGCCAGCAGTTACCCCATCGGGAAGTGGAAGGACAATGAGCAGTTCTTC.